This TCR beta chain came from a study of regulatory T cells in long-lasting Graves disease. Study-wide background: Antithyroid drug use was under 3 months in newly diagnosed Graves' patients.

To make TCR beta libraries, researchers used iRepertoire HTBI primers and Arm-PCR of CDR3 regions. TCRdb redid the calling of the multiplex PCR reads with MiXCR, one entry per CDR3 protein. The data hold about 240,000 distinct CDR3 sequences, with 20% to 25% observed a single time. Germline CDR1 is SGHAT and CDR2 is FQDESV (reference sequence). The CDR3 sequence is 15 residues long. With 5 bases clipped from V and 5 bases from J, the junction kept 11 bases outside the gene matches. Time point given: newly diagnosed GD, antithyroid drugs for less than 3 months. Scientists built the TCR library using RNA that was extracted from PBMCs. In this sample, this clonotype turned up many times.

This clonotype originated in a female donor with Graves disease. The chain carries TRBV11-1 and TRBJ2-7, with 8 positions matching TRBD1. The specimen was peripheral blood mononuclear cells (PBMCs), collected at new diagnosis, from a patient treated with antithyroid drugs. CDR3 sequence: CASSAIRQGTHEQYF. CDR3 nucleotides: TGTGCCAGCAGCGCCATAAGACAGGGGACCCACGAGCAGTACTTC.